The 3 T cell receptor beta chains listed next were all sequenced from one sample in a study of PD-L1 blockade in urothelial cancer. Time point denoted: pretreatment peripheral blood. Repertoires were generated with immunoSEQ multiplex PCR, while TCRdb's copy carries only in-frame clones and drops some. In the table there are fewer than 50,000 clones, around four fifths of which are singletons. The sequenced sample was PBMCs, obtained around atezolizumab (anti-PD-L1) treatment. Receptor source: a man aged 65-85 years with urothelial cancer.

The chain employs TRBV20-1 and TRBJ1-2; D may be TRBD1 (5 bases). CDR3 length: 10 residues. Deletions cut 5 bases from V and 10 bases from J, with 11 bases between. Germline loops: CDR1 DFQATT, CDR2 SNEGSKA (reference sequence). The CDR3 spells CSAADSIYTF. CDR3 sequence (DNA): TGCAGTGCTGCTGACAGCATCTACACCTTC.

This chain links TRBV7-6 with TRBJ1-2, with 7 bases identical to TRBD1. This CDR3 is 13 amino acids long. The J segment lost 4 bases and the V segment lost 5 bases, leaving 4 bases of the junction unmatched. CDR1 SGHVS and CDR2 FNYEAQ come from the germline V gene. In nucleotides, the CDR3 is TGTGCCAGCAGCCCCCGGGACAGCTATGGCTACACCTTC. This translates into CASSPRDSYGYTF. Full variable domain (outside the CDR3, taken from reference TRBV7-6 and TRBJ1-2): GAGVSQSPRYKVTKRGQDVALRCDPISGHVSLYWYRQALGQGPEFLTYFNYEAQQDKSGLPNDRFSAERPEGSISTLTIQRTEQRDSAMYRCASSPRDSYGYTFGSGTRLTVV.

In DNA, the CDR3 is TGTGCCAGCAGTCAAAGGACAGGGGGGTTCGCTGAAGCTTTCTTT. Its protein is CASSQRTGGFAEAFF. The chain has TRBV2 and TRBJ1-1, with 10 bases aligning to TRBD1. The CDR3 extends over 15 amino acids. J was trimmed by 6 bases and V by 5 bases; bases with no gene match: 9. The germline V gene has CDR1 SNHLY and CDR2 FYNNEI.